This is a list of T cell receptor beta chains from one sample in a study of molecular identifiers for immune sequencing clone quantification. TCRdb redid the calling of the PCR reads with MiXCR, one entry per CDR3 protein. This table holds under 650,000 distinct CDR3 sequences, about 20% found once. The source material was naive CD8+ T cells from blood, with Jurkat cell RNA spiked in. The receptors originated from a human donor in good health. Some libraries in this study had Jurkat cell RNA spiked in. Both conserved end residues are part of each CDR3. The D gene is left open where the match is weak. A row's size may be missing; if present it is once, few, many or a size class.

D	size	V	J	DNA	CDR3
TRBD1	many	TRBV7-9	TRBJ2-3	TGTGCCAGCAGCCCCCGGGACAGTCGAACAGATACGCAGTATTTT	CASSPRDSRTDTQYF
-	-	TRBV3-1	TRBJ2-2	TGTGCCAGCAGGTCCAGGGATTGGTCCACCGGGGAGCTGTTTTTT	CASRSRDWSTGELFF
TRBD2	few	TRBV19	TRBJ2-1	TGTGCCAGTAGTATCGCCATGACTAGCGGAGAGCGGTTCTTC	CASSIAMTSGERFF
TRBD1	many	TRBV7-6	TRBJ2-7	TGTGCCAGCAGCTGGGGGACAGGTAGAAGCTCCTACGAGCAGTACTTC	CASSWGTGRSSYEQYF
-	many	TRBV14	TRBJ2-3	TGTGCCAGCAGCCAAGTGGCACCAGGGATAGATACGCAGTATTTT	CASSQVAPGIDTQYF
-	-	TRBV3-1	TRBJ2-1	TGTGCCAGCAGCCAACTAGACAGGAACGATGAGCAGTTCTTC	CASSQLDRNDEQFF
-	many	TRBV7-2	TRBJ2-3	TGTGCCAGCAGCTTAGTAAGACCATACACAGATACGCAGTATTTT	CASSLVRPYTDTQYF
-	few	TRBV20-1	TRBJ1-3	TGCAGTGCTAGGGTCTTGGACTCTGGAAACACCATATATTTT	CSARVLDSGNTIYF
TRBD2	-	TRBV27	TRBJ2-7	TGTGCCAGCAGTCCGACTAGCTTCCCCAACGAGCGGTACTTC	CASSPTSFPNERYF
-	few	TRBV28	TRBJ2-7	TGTGCCAGCAGTTCGCAGGATCCGGGACCCTCCTACGAGCAGTACTTC	CASSSQDPGPSYEQYF
TRBD2	few	TRBV9	TRBJ2-2	TGTGCCAGCAGCGGTAGCGGGAGGGCCGCCGGGGAGCTGTTTTTT	CASSGSGRAAGELFF
-	many	TRBV5-6	TRBJ2-7	TGTGCCAGCAACTCTGACAGGTCCGAGCTCTACGAGCAGTACTTC	CASNSDRSELYEQYF
-	many	TRBV12-3/TRBV12-4	TRBJ2-2	TGTGCCAGCAGTCCAGTGGCCACCGGGGAGCTGTTTTTT	CASSPVATGELFF
-	-	TRBV10-3	TRBJ1-1	TGTGCCATCAGTGAGACGGGGGGAGCGACTGAAGCTTTCTTT	CAISETGGATEAFF
TRBD1	many	TRBV4-3	TRBJ2-7	TGCGCCAGCAGCCAAGATTGGCGACAGGGACCCTACGAGCAGTACTTC	CASSQDWRQGPYEQYF
TRBD1	once	TRBV5-6	TRBJ1-5	TGTGCCAGCAGCTCCGGGGCAGGGGGTCAGCCCCAGCATTTT	CASSSGAGGQPQHF
-	many	TRBV5-1	TRBJ2-7	TGCGCCAGCAGCTTTTTCGCCCCAGGGGACGAGCAGTACTTC	CASSFFAPGDEQYF
-	few	TRBV28	TRBJ2-7	TGTGCCAGCAGTTTATTGTTCTCGAGGGGCTCCTACGAGCAGTACTTC	CASSLLFSRGSYEQYF
-	many	TRBV7-8	TRBJ1-1	TGTGCAGCTGAGCGAGGACCCCTCTCAGCTTTCTTT	CAAERGPLSAFF
-	few	TRBV20-1	TRBJ1-6	TGCAGTGCTAGAGATTTAGACAGAACCTCCTATAATTCACCCCTCCACTTT	CSARDLDRTSYNSPLHF
-	-	TRBV10-3	TRBJ1-1	TGTGCCATCAGAACAGGGCTGACTGAAGCTTTCTTT	CAIRTGLTEAFF
-	-	TRBV19	TRBJ2-2	TGTGCCAGTAGTATAGATCTAGCGAACACCGGGGAGCTGTTTTTT	CASSIDLANTGELFF
-	many	TRBV4-1	TRBJ2-1	TGCGCCAGCAGCCAAGATGATGCAGGGGAGGGTGAGCAGTTCTTC	CASSQDDAGEGEQFF
-	few	TRBV2	TRBJ2-7	TGTGCCAGCAGTCTCGATACCGGGACGAACTACGAGCAGTACTTC	CASSLDTGTNYEQYF
TRBD1	few	TRBV9	TRBJ2-7	TGTGCCAGCAGCCCGCAGACAGGGGTCGCGGTATACGAGCAGTACTTC	CASSPQTGVAVYEQYF
TRBD1	-	TRBV4-3	TRBJ2-7	TGCGCCAGCAGCCATGTACAGGGGGTCGACGAGCAGTACTTC	CASSHVQGVDEQYF
TRBD1	many	TRBV19	TRBJ2-5	TGTGCCAGTAGTAACCGGGACAGCCAAGAGACCCAGTACTTC	CASSNRDSQETQYF
-	once	TRBV20-1	TRBJ2-1	TGCAGTGCTCGCCTACTAGATAGGGACACTGAGCAGTTCTTC	CSARLLDRDTEQFF
TRBD1	many	TRBV19	TRBJ2-7	TGTGCCAGTAGTTTAGGACAGGCGCTTACCTACGAGCAGTACTTC	CASSLGQALTYEQYF
TRBD2	many	TRBV4-3	TRBJ2-1	TGCGCCAGCAGCCAAGATAGCGGGGTCAACAATGAGCAGTTCTTC	CASSQDSGVNNEQFF
TRBD2	-	TRBV28	TRBJ2-4	TGTGCCAGCAGTTTAGGGCGTCTAGCGGATAGAGCCAAAAACATTCAGTACTTC	CASSLGRLADRAKNIQYF
-	many	TRBV20-1	TRBJ2-7	TGCAGTGCTAGAGGCCTTTTCTCCGAGCAGTACTTC	CSARGLFSEQYF
-	many	TRBV6-5	TRBJ2-7	TGTGCCAGCAGTTACTCATCTAGCGAGAGCTCCTACGAGCAGTACTTC	CASSYSSSESSYEQYF
TRBD1	few	TRBV4-3	TRBJ1-2	TGCGCCAGCAGCCAAGAGAGAGGACAGGCCTACTATGGCTACACCTTC	CASSQERGQAYYGYTF
TRBD1	many	TRBV6-5	TRBJ2-6	TGTGCCAGCAGTTACGGGACAGGGGGTGGTGGGGCCAACGTCCTGACTTTC	CASSYGTGGGGANVLTF
TRBD2	many	TRBV20-1	TRBJ2-7	TGCAGTGCTACAGGACTAGCGGGTTCACAACCGCTCTCCTACGAGCAGTACTTC	CSATGLAGSQPLSYEQYF
-	few	TRBV24-1	TRBJ2-1	TGTGCCACCAGTGACCACGACAGCCCCCACTACAATGAGCAGTTCTTC	CATSDHDSPHYNEQFF
TRBD2	many	TRBV12-3/TRBV12-4	TRBJ2-1	TGTGCCAGCAGTTTACGGTTAGCGGGAGGGCGCCCGTACGCCTACAATGAGCAGTTCTTC	CASSLRLAGGRPYAYNEQFF
TRBD1	many	TRBV28	TRBJ2-3	TGTGCCAGCACCCCAGGCCGACAGGGGACAGATACGCAGTATTTT	CASTPGRQGTDTQYF
-	many	TRBV4-3	TRBJ2-5	TGCGCCAGCAGCCAAGTGATAGGAGAGACCCAGTACTTC	CASSQVIGETQYF
-	many	TRBV20-1	TRBJ2-5	TGCAGTGCTAGAGATCCCCAGGGTTCGGAGACCCAGTACTTC	CSARDPQGSETQYF
TRBD2	-	TRBV7-6	TRBJ2-1	TGTGCCAGCAGCTTAGCGCGGGGAGCGGGGGGGCCCGGTGAGCAGTTCTTC	CASSLARGAGGPGEQFF
TRBD2	few	TRBV4-1	TRBJ2-7	TGCGCCAGCAGCGCCTCGACTAGCGGCCCCTACGAGCAGTACTTC	CASSASTSGPYEQYF
TRBD2	-	TRBV20-1	TRBJ2-7	TGCAGTGCAGACAGCGGGAGCCTCTACGAGCAGTACTTC	CSADSGSLYEQYF
-	many	TRBV12-3/TRBV12-4	TRBJ1-1	TGTGCCAGCAGTCCAGGAAATGAAGCTTTCTTT	CASSPGNEAFF
-	-	TRBV12-2	TRBJ1-1	TGTGCAAGTCGACCCCGACAGACCTGCATCACTGAAGCTTTCTTT	CASRPRQTCITEAFF
-	many	TRBV7-2	TRBJ2-1	TGTGCCAGCAGCTTAGCGGGGGCCTCCTACAATGAGCAGTTCTTC	CASSLAGASYNEQFF
TRBD2	-	TRBV2	TRBJ2-7	TGTGCCAGCAGTGATTCACTAGCGGGAGGGCGGTACGAGCAGTACTTC	CASSDSLAGGRYEQYF
TRBD1	few	TRBV5-1	TRBJ2-2	TGCGCCAGCAGTCTACAGGGGTACACCGGGGAGCTGTTTTTT	CASSLQGYTGELFF
-	many	TRBV5-6	TRBJ2-7	TGTGCCAGCAGCTTGGTAGAGGACAGAAGAAAATCAAAGTACGAGCAGTACTTC	CASSLVEDRRKSKYEQYF
TRBD2	many	TRBV24-1	TRBJ2-1	TGTGCCACCAGTGATTCCGGACTAGCGGGGGGATATGAGCAGTTCTTC	CATSDSGLAGGYEQFF
TRBD1	few	TRBV28	TRBJ2-5	TGTGCCAGCAGCCGCCTGACAGGGGTTTCAGAGACCCAGTACTTC	CASSRLTGVSETQYF
-	many	TRBV12-5	TRBJ2-3	TGTGCTAGTGCCACATCCGTCGGGCGGGATACCGATACGCAGTATTTT	CASATSVGRDTDTQYF
-	many	TRBV25-1	TRBJ2-4	TGTGCCAGCAGTCGCCTGGGCGGTAACATTCAGTACTTC	CASSRLGGNIQYF
TRBD1	few	TRBV13	TRBJ2-5	TGTGCCAGCAGCTTAGGGACGGACAGGGGGGGGGAGACCCAGTACTTC	CASSLGTDRGGETQYF
-	few	TRBV12-3/TRBV12-4	TRBJ1-5	TGTGCCAGCAGTTTAGATAGCAGGGGATATCAGCCCCAGCATTTT	CASSLDSRGYQPQHF
-	many	TRBV2	TRBJ2-3	TGTGCCAGCAAGGACTGGTTAGATACGCAGTATTTT	CASKDWLDTQYF
-	many	TRBV5-1	TRBJ2-7	TGCGCCAGCAGCGTCGGGGCAGGTAACTCCTACGAGCAGTACTTC	CASSVGAGNSYEQYF
TRBD1	few	TRBV20-1	TRBJ1-6	TGCAGTGCTGCAGGACAGGGGGCATCTTATTCACCCCTCCACTTT	CSAAGQGASYSPLHF
TRBD1	many	TRBV4-1	TRBJ1-4	TGCGCCAGCAGCCATGGACAGGGGAATGAAAAACTGTTTTTT	CASSHGQGNEKLFF